The 15 T cell receptor beta chains below were found in one sample sequenced in a study of cytomegalovirus exposure and HLA in healthy donors. The PCR had 60 Vbeta and 13 Jbeta primers. The table came from immunoSEQ multiplex PCR; TCRdb's copy has only in-frame clones and leaves some out. The sample lists about 170,000 clones, over 60% occurring once. What was sequenced was PBMCs. Source of these receptors: a woman between 45 and 65 years old in good health and CMV-seropositive.

This chain joins TRBV19 and TRBJ1-2, with D possibly matching TRBD1 (6 bases). The germline V gene has CDR1 LNHDA and CDR2 SQIVND (reference sequence). Trimming took off 10 bases at V and 3 bases at J, with 30 bases between the two ends. The CDR3 has 18 residues. The CDR3: CATKQADRSYQRYYGYTF. The DNA of the CDR3 is TGTGCCACTAAGCAGGCGGACAGAAGCTACCAACGGTACTATGGCTACACCTTC.

This clone has more than one count but fewer than ten. The CDR3 here is CASSLDQGVEGQYF. DNA of the CDR3: TGTGCCAGCAGCCTCGATCAGGGGGTTGAGGGGCAGTACTTC. The chain couples TRBV11-2 to TRBJ2-7; 7 bases map to TRBD1. Germline V gives CDR1 SGHAT, CDR2 FQNNGV. The CDR3 extends over 14 amino acids. V lost 5 bases and J lost 9; bases outside the gene matches: 13.

The chain couples TRBV4-3 to TRBJ2-5, with a tentative D call TRBD1 (5 bases). V lost 0 bases, J lost 5 bases, and 13 bases lay in between. CDR1 and CDR2 (germline): LGHNA, YSLEER. The CDR3 contains 15 residues. CDR3 sequence: CASSQDSRASETQYF. CDR3 in DNA: TGCGCCAGCAGCCAAGATTCCAGGGCTTCGGAGACCCAGTACTTC.

The chain combines TRBV6-1 with TRBJ2-1; TRBD2 matches 11 bases. CDR1 is MNHNS, CDR2 SASEGT, per germline. V lost 1 base and J lost 7; bases outside the gene matches: 15. This CDR3 has 19 residues. The CDR3 reads CASSEGWLAGGPFLNEQFF. The CDR3 bases are TGTGCCAGCAGTGAAGGGTGGCTAGCGGGAGGCCCCTTCTTGAATGAGCAGTTCTTC.

This sequence joins TRBV10-1 and TRBJ2-7; 10 bases fit TRBD2. From germline, CDR1 is WNHNN and CDR2 SYGVQD (reference sequence). V lost 2 bases and J lost 2; bases outside the gene matches: 6. There are 16 residues in the CDR3. CDR3 sequence: CASSEMSSGSPYEQYF. In DNA, the CDR3 is TGCGCCAGCAGTGAGATGTCTAGCGGGAGTCCCTACGAGCAGTACTTC.

This sequence joins TRBV10-3 and TRBJ1-3; D perhaps matches TRBD1 (5 bases). The CDR3 sequence is 16 residues long. Trimming left V 2 bases short and J 0 bases short, with 11 bases between. Looked up from germline, CDR1 is ENHRY and CDR2 is SYGVKD. This CDR3 reads CAISEDSVLSGNTIYF. Here the CDR3 DNA reads TGTGCCATCAGTGAGGACAGCGTCCTCTCTGGAAACACCATATATTTT.

This clone was detected once. The V call is TRBV7-2, the J call TRBJ2-7; D unclear. The CDR3 runs 13 residues. Germline CDR1 reads SGHTA; CDR2 reads FQGNSA. The ends were cut back, 6 bases at V and 0 bases at J, with 9 bases in the middle. CDR3 in DNA: TGTGCCAGCAGTGTTCAGCGCTCCTACGAGCAGTACTTC. The encoded protein is CASSVQRSYEQYF.

The chain is built from TRBV28 and TRBJ2-5; TRBD1 might be the D (6 bases). Trimming took 4 bases from V and 3 from J, leaving 15 bases between them. The CDR3 consists of 15 residues. The germline V gene encodes CDR1 MDHEN and CDR2 SYDVKM. The CDR3 DNA sequence: TGTGCCAGCAGTTCCCGGGACACAAAGGAAGAGACCCAGTACTTC. Translated: CASSSRDTKEETQYF. The full variable domain, completed using reference TRBV28 and TRBJ2-5, is DVKVTQSSRYLVKRTGEKVFLECVQDMDHENMFWYRQDPGLGLRLIYFSYDVKMKEKGDIPEGYSVSREKKERFSLILESASTNQTSMYLCASSSRDTKEETQYFGPGTRLLVL.

This clone was counted between two and nine times. This sequence joins TRBV10-3 and TRBJ2-2; 12 nucleotides line up with TRBD2. Germline CDR1 and CDR2: ENHRY and SYGVKD. V dropped 8 bases and J dropped 1; count of bases not matched to a gene: 5. The CDR3 covers 16 residues. CDR3 in amino acids: CAIGLAGGMNTGELFF. In DNA form, the CDR3 reads TGTGCCATCGGCCTAGCGGGGGGGATGAACACCGGGGAGCTGTTTTTT.

CDR3 region: CASSLGPPRVGPNTEAFF. DNA of the CDR3: TGTGCCAGCAGTCTTGGCCCACCCAGGGTCGGACCGAACACTGAAGCTTTCTTT. The J gene is TRBJ1-1, the V gene TRBV7-9; weak D call: TRBD1 (5 bases). Trimming stripped 6 bases from V and 1 base from J, with 24 bases between. This CDR3 is 18 amino acids long. Germline lookup yields CDR1 SEHNR and CDR2 FQNEAQ (reference sequence).

The rearrangement uses TRBV7-6 and TRBJ2-5; TRBD1 matches at 11 bases. V trimming: 5 bases; J trimming: 5 bases; junction bases outside the gene matches: 7. The CDR3 totals 15 residues. Germline V CDR1 and CDR2: SGHVS, FNYEAQ. The CDR3 DNA follows: TGTGCCAGCAGCCTAGGGACAGGGGGGAAGGAGACCCAGTACTTC. Amino acid sequence: CASSLGTGGKETQYF. Complete variable domain (other parts from reference TRBV7-6 and TRBJ2-5): GAGVSQSPRYKVTKRGQDVALRCDPISGHVSLYWYRQALGQGPEFLTYFNYEAQQDKSGLPNDRFSAERPEGSISTLTIQRTEQRDSAMYRCASSLGTGGKETQYFGPGTRLLVL.

The chain links TRBV28 to TRBJ1-6, with D possibly matching TRBD1 (6 bases). The CDR3 contains 16 residues. The V and J ends lost 2 bases and 7 bases respectively, with 15 bases between them. In germline, CDR1 is MDHEN, CDR2 SYDVKM. This CDR3 reads CASSLVRTAYNSPLHF. CDR3 bases: TGTGCCAGCAGTTTAGTGAGGACAGCTTACAATTCACCCCTCCACTTT.

This clone was seen more than once but under ten times. V gene TRBV11-2 combines with J gene TRBJ2-5, with 10 bases aligning to TRBD1. After removal of 5 bases from V and 4 bases from J, the junction contained 7 bases not matched to a gene. Germline CDR1 SGHAT, CDR2 FQNNGV. The CDR3 has 15 amino acids. The CDR3 nucleotides read TGTGCCAGCAGCCTATCGACAGGGGGCGGAGAGACCCAGTACTTC. Amino acids: CASSLSTGGGETQYF.

This clone occurred once. The gene calls are TRBV5-6 and TRBJ2-3; 7 positions match TRBD2. The CDR3 is 15 amino acids. The germline V gene has CDR1 SGHDT and CDR2 YYEEEE. The V gene end was trimmed by 4 bases and the J gene end by 0 bases; junction bases not matched to a gene: 5. The CDR3 loop reads CASSQAGPSTDTQYF. The DNA for the CDR3 is TGTGCCAGCAGCCAAGCGGGGCCGAGCACAGATACGCAGTATTTT. The whole variable domain, remainder taken from reference TRBV5-6 and TRBJ2-3, is DAGVTQSPTHLIKTRGQQVTLRCSPKSGHDTVSWYQQALGQGPQFIFQYYEEEERQRGNFPDRFSGHQFPNYSSELNVNALLLGDSALYLCASSQAGPSTDTQYFGPGTRLTVL.

This chain joins TRBV19 and TRBJ1-5; the match to TRBD1 covers 7 bases. The ends lost 7 bases at V and 6 bases at J; junction bases unmatched: 15. Germline assignment: CDR1 LNHDA and CDR2 SQIVND (reference sequence). The CDR3 sequence is 16 residues long. The chain's CDR3 is CASTTIDREGGQPQHF. The CDR3 DNA reads as TGTGCCAGTACCACCATTGACAGGGAAGGTGGTCAGCCCCAGCATTTT.